This is a list of T cell receptor beta chains from one sample in a study of blood T cell repertoires in COVID-19. The protocol was immunoSEQ multiplex PCR, while the TCRdb copy is restricted to in-frame clones and leaves out a portion. This table has 140,000 to 150,000 clones, about 80% appearing once. The sample was peripheral blood. Receptors originate from a human donor in a cohort sampled during active COVID-19. CDR3s include the opening cysteine and the closing phenylalanine or tryptophan. The D gene is left open where the match is weak. The size field is filled for only some rows; it gives once, few, many or a size class.

many,-,TRBJ2-2,TRBV5-4,TGTGCCAGCAGCTTGGCGAGCGTTCAGACCGGGGAGCTGTTTTTT,CASSLASVQTGELFF
few,TRBD2,TRBJ2-1,TRBV18,TGTGCCAGCTCAAAGGGTGGGTTGCGGGAGACCAACAATGAGCAGTTCTTC,CASSKGGLRETNNEQFF
-,TRBD1,TRBJ1-6,TRBV5-1,TGCGCCAGCAGCTTGCTTGGACAGGGGGCTAATTCACCCCTCCACTTT,CASSLLGQGANSPLHF
-,-,TRBJ1-2,TRBV10-3,TGTGCCATCAGTGACGCGCTAGGTTCAGGGTCTTCTTCTAACTATGGCTACACCTTC,CAISDALGSGSSSNYGYTF
-,TRBD1,TRBJ2-6,TRBV19,TGTGCCAGTAGTATGGGGACAGGGTTCCCCCCTGGGGCCAACGTCCTGACTTTC,CASSMGTGFPPGANVLTF
-,-,TRBJ2-3,TRBV10-3,TGTGCCATCAGGGGGACCCCGGCGGGATCAGATACGCAGTATTTT,CAIRGTPAGSDTQYF
-,TRBD2,TRBJ2-3,TRBV7-9,TGTGCCAGCAGCTTAGGATGGCGGGGGGACACAGATACGCAGTATTTT,CASSLGWRGDTDTQYF
-,TRBD2,TRBJ2-3,TRBV7-2,TGTGCCAGCAGTCGGACGGGGGGGCCAGTAACGCAGTATTTT,CASSRTGGPVTQYF
-,-,TRBJ1-6,TRBV7-6,TGTGCCAGCAGCATGCTTATCAGGGAACTTAATTCACCCCTCCACTTT,CASSMLIRELNSPLHF
-,TRBD1,TRBJ1-1,TRBV9,TGTGCCAGCAGCCCCCGGACAGGGGCATTCGCTGAAGCTTTCTTT,CASSPRTGAFAEAFF
-,TRBD1,TRBJ2-7,TRBV7-2,TGTGCCAGCAGCTTACAGACCGGGACAGGGTCCTACGAGCAGTACTTC,CASSLQTGTGSYEQYF
-,TRBD1,TRBJ2-5,TRBV19,TGTGCCACCGGACAGGGTCGGGGAGAGACCCAGTACTTC,CATGQGRGETQYF
-,TRBD2,TRBJ2-1,TRBV7-9,TGTGCCAGCAGCTTAATCACTAGCGGGAAGGATGAGCAGTTCTTC,CASSLITSGKDEQFF
-,TRBD1,TRBJ2-2,TRBV5-4,TGTGCCAGCAGCTTACCGGGACAGGGGGCGGGAACCGGGGAGCTGTTTTTT,CASSLPGQGAGTGELFF
-,-,TRBJ2-1,TRBV2,TGTGCCGCGACCGGGGGGCGGTACAATGAGCAGTTCTTC,CAATGGRYNEQFF
-,-,TRBJ2-7,TRBV7-9,TGTGCCAGCAGCTTCGTGGCAGGGGGGAGCGAGCAGTACTTC,CASSFVAGGSEQYF
-,-,TRBJ1-1,TRBV3-1/TRBV3-2,TGTGCCAGCAGCCAAAATTCCAGGGCCTCTGAAGCTTTCTTT,CASSQNSRASEAFF
-,-,TRBJ2-7,TRBV7-2,TGTGCCAGCAGCCTGATGGGGGGAAACTACGAGCAGTACTTC,CASSLMGGNYEQYF
-,-,TRBJ1-2,TRBV6-5,TGTGCCAGCACGGGACTAAATGGCTACACCTTC,CASTGLNGYTF
-,-,TRBJ2-2,TRBV4-1,TGCGCCAGCAGCCAAGGAACTGGGAACACCGGGGAGCTGTTTTTT,CASSQGTGNTGELFF
-,-,TRBJ2-3,TRBV11-1,TGTGCCAGCAGCTCCCGGGACTCTTACACAGATACGCAGTATTTT,CASSSRDSYTDTQYF
-,-,TRBJ2-5,TRBV5-4,TGTGCCAGCAGCCCGGGACATGGGCAAGAGACCCAGTACTTC,CASSPGHGQETQYF
-,TRBD1,TRBJ1-3,TRBV15,TGTGCCACCAGCTGGGGACAGTTCTCTGGAAACACCATATATTTT,CATSWGQFSGNTIYF
-,-,TRBJ2-5,TRBV7-3,TGTGCCAGCAGCTTAAATACATTAGAGACCCAGTACTTC,CASSLNTLETQYF
-,TRBD1,TRBJ1-4,TRBV7-2,TGTGCCAGCAGCTTTACAGGGGGCACTAATGAAAAACTGTTTTTT,CASSFTGGTNEKLFF
-,-,TRBJ2-7,TRBV7-2,TGTGCCAGCGCCTCACGTGGGGGCCCCTACGAGCAGTACTTC,CASASRGGPYEQYF
-,-,TRBJ1-5,TRBV5-4,TGTGCCAGCAGCCCAGACCCCAGGGGCCAGCCCCAGCATTTT,CASSPDPRGQPQHF
-,-,TRBJ1-5,TRBV12-5,TGTGCTAGTGCTTTGGGAGTACTTCAGCCCCAGCATTTT,CASALGVLQPQHF
-,-,TRBJ1-2,TRBV15,TGTGCCACCAGCAGAGGGCCAGGGGTAGCCTATGGCTACACCTTC,CATSRGPGVAYGYTF
-,TRBD2,TRBJ2-5,TRBV11-1,TGTGCCAGCAGCTTTTTAGCGGGGGGGTTTGGAGAGACCCAGTACTTC,CASSFLAGGFGETQYF
-,-,TRBJ1-1,TRBV19,TGTGCCAGTAGATTACAGGGTTCTCGTGAAGCTTTCTTT,CASRLQGSREAFF
few,TRBD1,TRBJ1-6,TRBV28,TGTGCCAGCAGCCCGACAGGGTTGAGGACCCTCCACTTT,CASSPTGLRTLHF
few,-,TRBJ2-2,TRBV9,TGTGCCAGCAGCGTAGGAGGTAGATCGAACACCGGGGAGCTGTTTTTT,CASSVGGRSNTGELFF
few,TRBD1,TRBJ1-2,TRBV7-2,TGTGCCAGCAGCACCCGGACAGGGGGCGTAGTCTATGGCTACACCTTC,CASSTRTGGVVYGYTF
-,-,TRBJ2-3,TRBV13,TGTGCCAGCAGCCCGGGGACTCCTTCCACAGATACGCAGTATTTT,CASSPGTPSTDTQYF
-,TRBD2,TRBJ2-6,TRBV6-1,TGTGCCAGCAGTGATGGGAGGGCTGGGGCCAACGTCCTGACTTTC,CASSDGRAGANVLTF
-,-,TRBJ1-1,TRBV5-6,TGTGCCAGCAGCTCGAGTGGTGTCAGGGCGCCTTTCTTT,CASSSSGVRAPFF
-,-,TRBJ2-1,TRBV5-1,TGCGCCAGCAGCCGCCGCTGGGGAGAAGAGAGAGAGCAGTTCTTC,CASSRRWGEEREQFF
-,TRBD1,TRBJ1-2,TRBV25-1,TGTGCCAGCAGTGAAACAGGGGTAGCGAACTATGGCTACACCTTC,CASSETGVANYGYTF
-,TRBD2,TRBJ2-2,TRBV4-3,TGCGCCAGCAGCCAGGGGTTAGCGGGGGGGAACACCGGGGAGCTGTTTTTT,CASSQGLAGGNTGELFF
-,-,TRBJ1-2,TRBV7-9,TGTGCCAGCAGCCCATCGGGGACTCGCAGTGGCTACACCTTC,CASSPSGTRSGYTF
-,-,TRBJ1-2,TRBV29-1,TGCAGCGTTTTTGACAACAATGTCCATGGCTACACCTTC,CSVFDNNVHGYTF
-,TRBD1,TRBJ1-4,TRBV18,TGTGCCAGCACCCCCATGCTAACAGGGGCGGTCGGACTGTTTTTT,CASTPMLTGAVGLFF
-,-,TRBJ2-7,TRBV5-5,TGTGCCAGCAGCTTTCTCGGTGTGGACGAGCAGTACTTC,CASSFLGVDEQYF
-,-,TRBJ1-4,TRBV7-8,TGTGCCAGCAGCCGAAGGACAGATAATGAAAAACTGTTTTTT,CASSRRTDNEKLFF
few,-,TRBJ1-4,TRBV7-9,TGTGCCAGCAACTACGGGACACCCAATGAAAAACTGTTTTTT,CASNYGTPNEKLFF
-,-,TRBJ1-1,TRBV5-5,TGTGCCAGCAGCTTGGCGGGGGTTGGGACTGAAGCTTTCTTT,CASSLAGVGTEAFF
once,-,TRBJ2-5,TRBV19,TGTGCCAGTAGTATAGATAAGGAGGAGACCCAGTACTTC,CASSIDKEETQYF
-,TRBD1,TRBJ2-1,TRBV5-1,TGCGCCAGCAGTTACGGACAGGGGGCGAATGAGCAGTTCTTC,CASSYGQGANEQFF